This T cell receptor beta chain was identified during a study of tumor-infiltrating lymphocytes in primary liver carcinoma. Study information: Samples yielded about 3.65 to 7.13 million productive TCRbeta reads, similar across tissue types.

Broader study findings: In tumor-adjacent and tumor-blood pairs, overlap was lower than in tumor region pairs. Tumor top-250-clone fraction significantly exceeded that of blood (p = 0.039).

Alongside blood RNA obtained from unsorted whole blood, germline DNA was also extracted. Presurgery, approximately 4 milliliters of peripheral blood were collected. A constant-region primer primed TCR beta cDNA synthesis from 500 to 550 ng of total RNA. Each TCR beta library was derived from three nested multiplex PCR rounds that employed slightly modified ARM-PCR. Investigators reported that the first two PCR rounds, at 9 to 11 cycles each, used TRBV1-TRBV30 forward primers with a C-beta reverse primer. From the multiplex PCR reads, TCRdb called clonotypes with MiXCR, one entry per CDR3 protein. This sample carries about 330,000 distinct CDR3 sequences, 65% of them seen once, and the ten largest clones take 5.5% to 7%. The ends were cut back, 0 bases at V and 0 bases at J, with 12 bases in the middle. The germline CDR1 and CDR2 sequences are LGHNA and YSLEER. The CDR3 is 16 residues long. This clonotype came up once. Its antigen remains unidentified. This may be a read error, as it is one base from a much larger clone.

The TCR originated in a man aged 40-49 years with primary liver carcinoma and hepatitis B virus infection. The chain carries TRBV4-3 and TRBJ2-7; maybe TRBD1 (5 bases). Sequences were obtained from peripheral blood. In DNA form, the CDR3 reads TGCGCCAGCAGCCAAGATCCGAGACAGCCCTCCTACGAGCAGTACTTC. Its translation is CASSQDPRQPSYEQYF.